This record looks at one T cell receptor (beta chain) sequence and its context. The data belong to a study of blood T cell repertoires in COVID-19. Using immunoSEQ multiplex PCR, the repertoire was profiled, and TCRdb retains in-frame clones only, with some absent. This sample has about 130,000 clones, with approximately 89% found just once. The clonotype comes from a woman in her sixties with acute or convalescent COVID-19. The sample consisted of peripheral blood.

CDR3 sequence: CASSTQGGYNEQFF. The CDR3 nucleotides read TGTGCCAGCAGCACACAGGGGGGCTACAATGAGCAGTTCTTC. V is TRBV5-4 and J is TRBJ2-1; 8 positions match TRBD1. CDR3 length: 14 amino acids. The ends lost 4 bases at V and 3 bases at J; junction bases unmatched: 3. The germline V gene encodes CDR1 SGHNT and CDR2 YYREEE (reference sequence).